A single sample gave rise to the 19 T cell receptor beta chains below, sequenced in a study of CD8 T cells in Susac syndrome. With random hexamers, roughly 0.45 to 1 ug RNA was reverse transcribed. From the immunoSEQ multiplex PCR reads, TCRdb called clonotypes with MiXCR, one entry per CDR3 protein. The table includes hundreds of thousands of distinct CDR3 sequences, around 85% detected once. Sequencing was performed on CD8+ T cells from PBMCs. The receptors here all came from a human donor with multiple sclerosis.

The chain couples TRBV28 to TRBJ2-1, with a weak D call TRBD2 (5 bases). The germline CDR1 and CDR2 sequences are MDHEN and SYDVKM. CDR3 length: 16 amino acids. V was cut by 2 bases and J by 0 bases, with 11 bases left in between. The CDR3 sequence: CASSLERKSSYNEQFF. Written as DNA, the CDR3 is TGTGCCAGCAGTTTAGAGCGGAAAAGCTCCTACAATGAGCAGTTCTTC.

The chain carries TRBV27 and TRBJ1-5; no firm D call. This CDR3 has 16 amino acids. V was cut by 4 bases and J by 0 bases, with 13 bases left in between. Germline V gene lookup returns CDR1 MNHEY and CDR2 SMNVEV (reference sequence). DNA for the CDR3: TGTGCCAGCAGTTCGTACCCGGGATATAGCAATCAGCCCCAGCATTTT. It specifies CASSSYPGYSNQPQHF.

This clonotype is a singleton in its sample. This chain uses TRBV7-9 with TRBJ2-7; D is unresolved. Between the trimmed V and J ends, which lost 2 bases and 2 bases, there was a span of 19 bases. Germline CDR1 reads SEHNR; CDR2 reads FQNEAQ (reference sequence). The CDR3 sequence is 17 residues long. Here the CDR3 DNA reads TGTGCCAGCAGCTTATCGGACCTGAGTGGCTCCCCCTACGAGCAGTACTTC. Translation gives CASSLSDLSGSPYEQYF.

This clonotype appeared a few times. The V gene is TRBV30, the J gene TRBJ2-7; the D is unclear. Looked up from germline, CDR1 is GTSNPN and CDR2 is SVGIG (reference sequence). CDR3 size: 14 residues. Trimming pared 4 bases from V and 2 bases from J, leaving 15 bases between. CDR3 sequence: CAWNREGPTYEQYF. DNA for the CDR3: TGTGCCTGGAACCGAGAAGGGCCCACCTACGAGCAGTACTTC.

The J gene is TRBJ2-7, the V gene TRBV7-9; D not certain. The length of the CDR3 is 12 residues. With 5 bases removed from V and 7 bases from J, the gap between germline ends came to 12 bases. The germline gives CDR1 SEHNR, CDR2 FQNEAQ (reference sequence). DNA of the CDR3: TGTGCCAGCAGCCCCGGCCTCGGGGAGCAGTACTTC. Translated: CASSPGLGEQYF.

J is TRBJ2-7 and V is TRBV27, with 9 bases identical to TRBD1. Germline V CDR1 and CDR2: MNHEY, SMNVEV (reference sequence). V lost 5 bases to trimming and J lost 4 bases; unmatched junction nucleotides: 9. The CDR3 has 15 residues. CDR3 residues: CASSTRDRVVYEQYF. Here the CDR3 DNA reads TGTGCCAGCAGTACCCGGGACAGGGTTGTTTACGAGCAGTACTTC.

The sample holds a few counts of this clonotype. V usage is TRBV10-3 and J usage is TRBJ1-1; D is unresolved. Trimming took off 3 bases at V and 6 bases at J, with 11 bases between the two ends. The CDR3 length is 13 residues. Germline lookup yields CDR1 ENHRY and CDR2 SYGVKD. CDR3 in amino acids: CAISDNQRSEAFF. The DNA for the CDR3 is TGTGCCATCAGTGATAACCAAAGATCTGAAGCTTTCTTT.

Concerning this clonotype: One end of the junction varies from germline; a read error may be responsible. The V and J genes are TRBV28 and TRBJ1-1, with D possibly TRBD1 on 6 matching bases. Germline V lookup: CDR1 MDHEN, CDR2 SYDVKM. The CDR3 consists of 13 residues. The CDR3 reads CASRSAGDTEVFF. DNA for the CDR3: TGTGCCAGCAGGTCGGCGGGGGACACTGAAGTTTTCTTT.

The chain links TRBV12-3 or TRBV12-4 to TRBJ1-5; 7 bases line up with TRBD1. V lost 4 bases, J lost 4 bases, and 7 bases stayed unmatched. The CDR3 totals 15 residues. The CDR3 nucleotides are TGTGCCAGCAGTTCCGGACAGGCAAAGAATCAGCCCCAGCATTTT. Amino acids: CASSSGQAKNQPQHF.

This clonotype was picked up a small number of times. The gene calls are TRBV7-2 and TRBJ2-3; 10 bases line up with TRBD2. The V gene end was trimmed by 6 bases and the J gene end by 0 bases; junction bases not matched to a gene: 9. The CDR3 runs to 17 residues. Germline values: CDR1 SGHTA, CDR2 FQGNSA. CDR3 in amino acids: CASSSTLAGGSTDTQYF. The CDR3 DNA sequence: TGTGCCAGCAGTTCTACTTTAGCGGGGGGAAGCACAGATACGCAGTATTTT.

The chain uses TRBV5-1 and TRBJ2-3, with a tentative D call TRBD2 (6 bases). Trimming took 2 bases from V and 6 from J, leaving 10 bases between them. This CDR3 has 13 residues. In germline, CDR1 is SGHRS, CDR2 YFSETQ. The CDR3 is CASSFAGKDTQYF. The DNA for the CDR3 is TGCGCCAGCAGCTTCGCGGGGAAGGATACGCAGTATTTT.

The V gene is TRBV30, the J gene TRBJ1-1; 7 nucleotides line up with TRBD1. With 2 bases clipped from V and 2 bases from J, the junction kept 5 bases outside the gene matches. The germline V gene has CDR1 GTSNPN and CDR2 SVGIG (reference sequence). This CDR3 is 14 amino acids long. In DNA, the CDR3 is TGTGCCTGGAGTCAGGGGGGCTTAAACACTGAAGCTTTCTTT. Protein: CAWSQGGLNTEAFF.

This clonotype was seen only once. The chain is built from TRBV20-1 and TRBJ2-1, with TRBD2 identical over 9 bases. Germline assignment: CDR1 DFQATT and CDR2 SNEGSKA (reference sequence). The CDR3 runs 13 residues. V lost 0 bases, J lost 8 bases, and 2 bases stayed unmatched. Here the CDR3 DNA reads TGCAGTGCTAGAGAAGCGGGAGGCCATGAGCAGTTCTTC. Its protein product is CSAREAGGHEQFF.

The rearrangement links TRBV12-3 or TRBV12-4 to TRBJ1-2; 8 positions match TRBD1. J gave up 8 bases and V 3 bases, and 5 bases lay outside the gene matches. The CDR3 runs 13 residues. The CDR3 DNA reads TGTGCCAGCAGTTTGGAGACAGGGGTAGGCTACACCTTC. Encoded protein: CASSLETGVGYTF.

The rearrangement links TRBV5-1 to TRBJ2-1, with D uncertain. The V end was cut by 4 bases, the J end by 0 bases, with 23 bases between. The CDR3 covers 19 residues. The germline gives CDR1 SGHRS, CDR2 YFSETQ. CDR3 protein: CASSPNLNVVPSSYNEQFF. The CDR3 nucleotides are TGCGCCAGCAGCCCAAATCTTAACGTCGTTCCAAGCTCCTACAATGAGCAGTTCTTC.

The chain employs TRBV7-9 and TRBJ2-7; D possibly matches TRBD1 or TRBD2 (5 bases each). The V and J ends lost 8 bases and 0 bases respectively, with 11 bases between them. Per germline, CDR1 SEHNR and CDR2 FQNEAQ (reference sequence). The CDR3 is made up of 13 amino acids. The CDR3 nucleotides are TGTGCCAGCCGTCGGGACGACTCCTACGAGCAGTACTTC. Its protein product is CASRRDDSYEQYF.

This chain joins TRBV6-5 and TRBJ2-7; D may match TRBD1 or TRBD2 (5 bases each). The V and J ends lost 2 bases and 0 bases respectively, with 8 bases between them. CDR1 is MNHEY, CDR2 SVGAGI, per germline. The CDR3 sequence is 14 residues long. The CDR3: CASSYKRGSYEQYF. CDR3 nucleotides: TGTGCCAGCAGTTACAAGAGGGGCTCCTACGAGCAGTACTTC.

In its sample, this clonotype was seen a few times. This rearrangement joins TRBV6-1 to TRBJ2-1, with unresolved D. V lost 9 bases to trimming and J lost 4 bases, with 4 bases between them. CDR3 size: 10 residues. CDR1 and CDR2 from the germline V gene are MNHNS and SASEGT. CDR3 residues: CASEYNEQFF. The CDR3 DNA sequence: TGTGCCAGTGAGTACAATGAGCAGTTCTTC.

This clonotype was counted a single time. The rearrangement links TRBV30 to TRBJ2-7, with a weak D call TRBD1 (5 bases). The CDR3 runs 13 residues. CDR1 is GTSNPN and CDR2 is SVGIG in the germline V gene (reference sequence). V lost 0 bases and J 4 bases, leaving 10 bases between the germline ends. The CDR3 loop is CAWSVQARYEQYF. CDR3 nucleotide sequence: TGTGCCTGGAGTGTACAGGCGAGATACGAGCAGTACTTC.